Included here is one T cell receptor (beta chain) sequence, with context. As yet, its antigen is unknown. The CDR3 length is 14 residues. Looked up from germline, CDR1 is SQVTM and CDR2 is ANQGSEA. In preparing the TRB cDNA libraries, 5' RACE with UMI labels was used. Each CDR3 protein gets one entry in TCRdb, which reprocessed the 5' RACE reads and gives no DNA. Its table records over 70,000 distinct CDR3 sequences. The sample originates from a study of CXCR3-negative and CXCR3-positive naive CD8 T cells. The study, taken as a whole, reports: Similar TRBV-TRBJ gene usage was seen in naive CXCR3-negative and CXCR3-positive cells, but not in memory cells. Higher TRB CDR3 hydrophobicity marked CXCR3-positive naive cells relative to CXCR3-negative naive cells.

Subsets of CD8+ T cells were each sorted in triplicate at some 300,000 cells apiece. Definition of naive CD8+ T cells rested on a CD45RO-CCR7+CD27+CD95- profile. Sample: naive CXCR3+ CD8+ T cells from blood. As to subset: CD45RO-CCR7+CD27+CD95- naive CD8+ T cells expressing CXCR3 (TNR3+). The sequence derives from a human donor in good health. Some clones in this sample may be carry-over from other donors' samples. The chain links TRBV29-1 to TRBJ1-2. CDR3 amino acids: CSVERGRGNYGYTF.